The present entry profiles one T cell receptor (beta chain) with its context. The antigen it recognizes is unknown. No base quality values were provided; no much bigger clone lies one nucleotide off. V is clipped by 4 bases and J by 6 bases, and the sequence between their germline boundaries is 15 bases long. Reading from cysteine to phenylalanine, the CDR3 counts 14 amino acids. Here the CDR3 DNA is all that survives: 42 bases in frame from base 1. From the germline V gene, CDR1 is SGHTS and CDR2 is YDEGEE. Enrolling through a virtual design, the prospective study's participants ranged in age from roughly 18 to 90 years and lived across roughly 24 United States geographic areas. In the prospective study, cohorts were assigned on the basis of participant-reported clinical history obtained from a screening survey and a study questionnaire. A participant counted as exposed if, within 2 weeks of entering the study, that participant had been in contact with someone who had a PCR-confirmed or clinician-diagnosed COVID-19 case. In the prospective study, mobile phlebotomists collected whole blood, serum and a nasopharyngeal or oropharyngeal swab from each participant. Participants in the prospective study had the option to provide additional blood draws and questionnaires over an approximately two-month period. Before DNA extraction, prospective study blood samples were shipped either frozen or at room temperature.

TCRbeta CDR3 regions were amplified from genomic DNA using the immunoSEQ Assay, a bias-controlled multiplex PCR. The authors processed their data as follows. The number of nucleated cells in each sample was estimated by amplification of reference gene primers within the assay. Sequence reads were collapsed and filtered to measure the absolute abundance of every unique TCRbeta CDR3 rearrangement. For each sample, productive Simpson clonality was calculated by taking the square root of Simpson's diversity index across productive rearrangements. Here the immuneACCESS table is served through TCRdb, limited to in-frame sequences with V and J called. Missing clones are a known gap in these copies; in checked studies unresolved V genes cover under half, and the rest lacks a known reason. V, J and clone size are those of that table, while D and trimming were read from the DNA. This sample gives 300,000 to 350,000 clones in total; around nine tenths of them show up just once. The top ten clones comprise less than 4% of the sample.

This sample was taken from a study of blood T cell repertoires in COVID-19 (dated by TCRdb to 2020 to 2022). General notes on the study: The collaborator samples originated in the United States, Italy and Spain and spanned the acute and convalescent phases of COVID-19. The prospective study material was composed of cDNA or gDNA derived from T cells, B-cell-depleted T cells, or PBMCs. Deeply sampled blood TCRbeta repertoires from subjects exposed to, actively infected with, or recovered from COVID-19 were included in the dataset. The repertoires were released in a freely available public database intended as a resource for research on the immune response to SARS-CoV-2. The samples were drawn from the first 160 participants of the ongoing ImmuneRACE study and from more than 1,000 subjects provided by 6 global collaborators. A de-identified subject ID, COVID-19 status, age in years and sex were almost always included in the sample metadata. HLA class I and class II types, where available, came from metadata supplied by the sample provider rather than from assay-based typing.

The research as a whole found: Clinical and demographic metadata were provided uncurated, with the amount varying by source and participant.

The sequence derives from a woman younger than 45 who had been exposed to COVID-19. The source material was PBMCs or T cells enriched from blood (not recorded which). The chain couples TRBV5-8 to TRBJ2-3; the best D guess is TRBD2, with 7 bases matching. The DNA sequence is as follows: TGTGCCAGCAGCCCGCGGGGGCGGTCGGATACGCAGTATTTT. The encoded protein is CASSPRGRSDTQYF.